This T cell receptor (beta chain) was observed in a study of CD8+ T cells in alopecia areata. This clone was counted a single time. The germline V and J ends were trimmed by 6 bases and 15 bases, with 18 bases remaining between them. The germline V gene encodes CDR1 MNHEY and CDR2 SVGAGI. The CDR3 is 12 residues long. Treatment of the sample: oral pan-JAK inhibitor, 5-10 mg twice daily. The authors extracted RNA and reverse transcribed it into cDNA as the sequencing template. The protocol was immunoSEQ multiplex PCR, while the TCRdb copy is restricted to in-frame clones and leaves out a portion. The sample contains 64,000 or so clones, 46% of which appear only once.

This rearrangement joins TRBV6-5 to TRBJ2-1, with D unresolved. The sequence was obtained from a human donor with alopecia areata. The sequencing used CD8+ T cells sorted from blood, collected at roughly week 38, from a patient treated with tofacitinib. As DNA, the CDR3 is TGTGCCAGCAGGGACGGCTGGCGGTCGTGGTTCTTC. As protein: CASRDGWRSWFF.